This T cell receptor beta chain was recorded in a study of T cell responses to AZD1222 COVID-19 vaccine. Trimming pared 8 bases from V and 7 bases from J, leaving 11 bases between. The CDR3 runs to 11 residues. Germline V lookup: CDR1 MNHEY, CDR2 SMNVEV (reference sequence). TCRdb keeps only in-frame clones here, not all; method: immunoSEQ multiplex PCR. The profile shows about 180,000 clones, approximately 90% of them singletons. This specimen consisted of peripheral blood, obtained 28 days after the second dose of the MenACWY control vaccine. The chain employs TRBV27 and TRBJ1-1, with D hard to call. This TCR derives from an adult who received the MenACWY meningococcal vaccine as a control. The CDR3 DNA reads as TGTGCCAGCGCCACCGGTGGTGAAGCTTTCTTT. It translates to CASATGGEAFF.